The clone carrying this TCR beta chain has only a few counts. The data belong to a study of cytomegalovirus exposure and HLA in healthy donors. Data came from immunoSEQ multiplex PCR; TCRdb stores just in-frame clones and leaves some out. The table records a few hundred thousand clones, over 75% of them present only once. Germline assignment: CDR1 SGHRS and CDR2 YFSETQ. Between the trimmed V and J ends, which lost 0 bases and 7 bases, there was a span of 10 bases. The CDR3 is made up of 14 amino acids. The chain is built from TRBV5-1 and TRBJ1-4, with D hard to call. This sequence originates from a woman aged 18-29 years in good health and CMV-seronegative. The sequencing input was PBMCs. CDR3: CASSLGSQAEKLFF. The CDR3 DNA is TGCGCCAGCAGCTTGGGATCGCAAGCTGAAAAACTGTTTTTT.